The 26 T cell receptor beta chains below come from one sample, sequenced in a study of T cells in Graves' hyperthyroidism and ophthalmopathy. The investigators amplified TCR beta CDR3 regions from RNA transcripts. First-round RT-PCR with HTBI primers amplified the TCR CDR3 region. From the multiplex PCR reads, TCRdb called clonotypes with MiXCR, one entry per CDR3 protein. The sample lists about 610,000 distinct CDR3 sequences, approximately 16% occurring once. Material for sequencing was blood. These receptors came from a woman aged 40-49 years with Graves' ophthalmopathy.

This clonotype was detected many times. This chain uses TRBV18 with TRBJ2-2; D not resolved. From germline, CDR1 is KGHSH and CDR2 LQKENI. The germline V and J ends were trimmed by 3 bases and 8 bases, with 7 bases remaining between them. This CDR3 is 12 amino acids long. CDR3 sequence reads: CASSPYLGELFF. The CDR3 coding sequence is TGTGCCAGCTCACCGTACCTGGGGGAGCTGTTTTTT. The whole variable domain, remainder taken from reference TRBV18 and TRBJ2-2, is NAGVMQNPRHLVRRRGQEARLRCSPMKGHSHVYWYRQLPEEGLKFMVYLQKENIIDESGMPKERFSAEFPKEGPSILRIQQVVRGDSAAYFCASSPYLGELFFGEGSRLTVL.

Notes on this clonotype: Possible read error: a much larger clone is one base away. This sequence joins TRBV12-3 or TRBV12-4 and TRBJ1-5, with 9 bases identical to TRBD1. The CDR3 has 14 amino acids. After removal of 6 bases from V and 5 bases from J, the junction contained 5 bases not matched to a gene. CDR3 DNA sequence: TGTGCCAGCAGGGCTACAGGGGGCGATCAGCCCCAGCATTTT. It is translated as CASRATGGDQPQHF.

The table lists this clonotype with many counts. The chain is built from TRBV5-1 and TRBJ2-3; TRBD1 might be the D (5 bases). Germline loops: CDR1 SGHRS, CDR2 YFSETQ. This CDR3 is built from 15 residues. V lost 2 bases to trimming and J lost 1 base, with 11 bases between them. The CDR3 loop is CASSLQDDGTDTQYF. The CDR3 region has the DNA TGCGCCAGCAGCTTACAGGACGACGGCACAGATACGCAGTATTTT.

This clonotype was seen at least ten times. The chain links TRBV7-6 to TRBJ2-5; D ambiguous. This CDR3 contains 15 residues. Germline-derived CDR1 and CDR2 are SGHVS and FNYEAQ. Trimming stripped 1 base from V and 4 bases from J, with 13 bases between. CDR3 protein: CASSLVQFSPETQYF. The CDR3, as DNA: TGTGCCAGCAGCTTAGTACAGTTCTCTCCAGAGACCCAGTACTTC.

The table lists this clonotype with a few counts. The chain is built from TRBV20-1 and TRBJ2-2, with a possible D match to TRBD2 (5 bases). Germline V gene lookup returns CDR1 DFQATT and CDR2 SNEGSKA (reference sequence). The CDR3 spans 14 residues. The ends were cut back, 6 bases at V and 1 base at J, with 12 bases in the middle. The CDR3 here is CSAQDLVNTGELFF. DNA of the CDR3: TGCAGTGCCCAGGACTTAGTGAACACCGGGGAGCTGTTTTTT.

This clonotype has at least ten counts. CDR3 loop: CASSPQGQGTYNEQFF. For the CDR3, the DNA is TGTGCCAGCTCACCTCAAGGACAGGGTACCTACAATGAGCAGTTCTTC. The rearrangement links TRBV18 to TRBJ2-1; 8 bases agree with TRBD1. CDR3 size: 16 residues. The V segment lost 3 bases and the J segment 2 bases; nucleotides outside the gene matches: 6. Germline V gives CDR1 KGHSH, CDR2 LQKENI.

In its sample, this clonotype was seen many times. The CDR3 is CASNKQGGTDTQYF. CDR3 coding DNA: TGTGCCAGCAACAAACAGGGAGGCACAGATACGCAGTATTTT. The V and J genes are TRBV2 and TRBJ2-3; the D gene is possibly TRBD1 (6 bases). Between the trimmed V and J ends, which lost 7 bases and 1 base, there was a span of 12 bases. CDR3 length equals 14 residues. Germline loops: CDR1 SNHLY, CDR2 FYNNEI.

The rearrangement joins TRBV4-2 to TRBJ2-7; the match to TRBD1 covers 8 bases. The ends lost 1 base at V and 2 bases at J; junction bases unmatched: 1. This CDR3 is built from 14 residues. Germline V gene data show CDR1 as LGHNA and CDR2 as YNFKEQ. The CDR3 sequence is CASSQGTGPYEQYF. CDR3 in DNA: TGTGCCAGCAGCCAAGGGACAGGGCCCTACGAGCAGTACTTC.

The CDR3 loop reads CASMPWTGANEQFF. CDR3 in DNA: TGTGCCAGTATGCCATGGACAGGGGCCAATGAGCAGTTCTTC. V and J are TRBV19 and TRBJ2-1; 9 nucleotides align to TRBD1. The CDR3 spans 14 residues. CDR1 and CDR2 (germline): LNHDA, SQIVND (reference sequence). V was clipped by 7 bases and J by 6 bases; unmatched bases: 7.

This clonotype has a handful of counts. The V call is TRBV20-1, the J call TRBJ2-5; a weak D match, TRBD2 (5 bases). The germline V gene encodes CDR1 DFQATT and CDR2 SNEGSKA (reference sequence). Between the trimmed V and J ends, which lost 2 bases and 2 bases, there was a span of 15 bases. This CDR3 has 15 amino acids. CDR3: CSARRSDRGQETQYF. The CDR3 DNA follows: TGCAGTGCTAGAAGGTCGGACCGGGGACAAGAGACCCAGTACTTC.

In its sample, this clonotype was seen many times. The rearrangement links TRBV28 to TRBJ2-3; TRBD1 matches 7 bases. The CDR3 is 12 amino acids. Germline V lookup: CDR1 MDHEN, CDR2 SYDVKM. J gave up 5 bases and V 9 bases, and 5 bases lay outside the gene matches. The CDR3 spells CASQSGGDTQYF. CDR3 in DNA: TGTGCCAGTCAATCAGGGGGAGATACGCAGTATTTT.

The gene calls are TRBV6-5 and TRBJ2-5; TRBD2 might be the D (5 bases). V dropped 7 bases and J dropped 5 bases, with 23 bases sitting between them. The CDR3 is 16 amino acids. CDR1 and CDR2 from the germline V gene are MNHEY and SVGAGI. CDR3 sequence (DNA): TGTGCCAGCAACTTTCTGGGTGGGGAGCCGGGGGAGACCCAGTACTTC. Translating gives CASNFLGGEPGETQYF.

The chain recombines TRBV20-1 with TRBJ2-3; the match to TRBD1 covers 9 bases. The V segment lost 4 bases and the J segment 2 bases; nucleotides outside the gene matches: 13. Looked up from germline, CDR1 is DFQATT and CDR2 is SNEGSKA (reference sequence). The CDR3 loop spans 17 amino acids. The CDR3 protein is CSATGRGQGLLTDTQYF. CDR3 in DNA: TGCAGTGCTACGGGACGGGGACAGGGACTACTCACAGATACGCAGTATTTT.

Details on this clonotype: Being one base from a much bigger clone, this may be a read error. This chain uses TRBV5-1 with TRBJ1-1; TRBD1 matches at 9 bases. The V and J ends lost 7 bases and 8 bases, in that order; junction bases with no gene match: 15. This CDR3 comprises 15 residues. Germline V lookup: CDR1 SGHRS, CDR2 YFSETQ. The CDR3 nucleotides are TGCGCCAGCCATACAGGGGGCGGTGGAGGGGTCGAAGCTTTCTTT. It is translated as CASHTGGGGGVEAFF.

In this sample, this clonotype turned up a few times. V usage is TRBV19 and J usage is TRBJ2-5; 7 positions agree with TRBD1. J was trimmed by 2 bases and V by 6 bases; bases with no gene match: 9. The V gene's germline CDR1 is LNHDA and CDR2 SQIVND (reference sequence). This CDR3 spans 15 amino acids. The CDR3 region has the DNA TGTGCCAGTAGGCCTCGACAGGGCAGGCAAGAGACCCAGTACTTC. It specifies CASRPRQGRQETQYF.

The genes are TRBV2 and TRBJ2-5, with D possibly TRBD2 on 6 matching bases. CDR1 and CDR2 from the germline V gene are SNHLY and FYNNEI. There are 13 residues in the CDR3. The V end lost 6 bases, the J end lost 5 bases, and 13 bases lay between the germline ends. CDR3 loop: CASSGSQLETQYF. The CDR3 DNA reads as TGTGCCAGCAGCGGGAGCCAGCTGGAGACCCAGTACTTC.

This clonotype has ten or more counts. The V gene is TRBV29-1, the J gene TRBJ2-1; 7 bases match TRBD2. The V gene end was trimmed by 8 bases and the J gene end by 0 bases; junction bases not matched to a gene: 7. This CDR3 spans 14 amino acids. The V gene's germline CDR1 is SQVTM and CDR2 ANQGSEA. CDR3 DNA sequence: TGCAGCACCAAACTAGCGATCTCCTACAATGAGCAGTTCTTC. Amino acids: CSTKLAISYNEQFF.

This clonotype was counted ten times or more. The chain carries TRBV3-1 and TRBJ2-5, with TRBD2 identical over 13 bases. From germline, CDR1 is LGHDT and CDR2 YNNKEL (reference sequence). With V trimmed by 0 bases and J by 5 bases, 9 bases remained unmatched. The CDR3 is 18 residues long. CDR3 loop: CASSQDPGLAGRMETQYF. CDR3 sequence (DNA): TGTGCCAGCAGCCAAGATCCGGGACTAGCGGGAAGAATGGAGACCCAGTACTTC.

This clonotype has ten or more counts. The chain uses TRBV2 and TRBJ1-5; D not certain. This CDR3 has 14 residues. CDR1 and CDR2 (germline): SNHLY, FYNNEI. V lost 2 bases and J 3 bases, leaving 8 bases between the germline ends. The CDR3 is CASSERSTNQPQHF. As DNA, the CDR3 is TGTGCCAGCAGTGAAAGGTCGACCAATCAGCCCCAGCATTTT.

J is TRBJ2-1 and V is TRBV11-2; 8 positions match TRBD2. The germline V gene encodes CDR1 SGHAT and CDR2 FQNNGV. This CDR3 has 15 residues. Trimming removed 5 bases from V and 0 bases from J; junction bases left unmatched: 3. The CDR3 sequence: CASSELAASYNEQFF. CDR3 coding DNA: TGTGCCAGCAGCGAACTAGCGGCCTCCTACAATGAGCAGTTCTTC.

This clonotype showed up many times. The chain has TRBV2 and TRBJ2-1; D may correspond to TRBD1 or TRBD2 (6 bases each). Trimming removed 6 bases at V and 13 bases at J, with 19 bases between. The germline V gene has CDR1 SNHLY and CDR2 FYNNEI. The CDR3 is made up of 13 amino acids. CDR3: CASRAGGRTEQFF. The CDR3 bases are TGTGCCAGCAGAGCGGGTGGTCGGACAGAACAGTTCTTC.

The chain's CDR3 is CASSLTGHMGYGYTF. CDR3 in DNA: TGTGCCAGCAGCTTGACAGGCCATATGGGGTATGGCTACACCTTC. This chain uses TRBV5-4 with TRBJ1-2, with D tentatively TRBD1 (5 bases). The CDR3 loop spans 15 amino acids. V was shortened by 1 base and J by 5 bases, with 15 bases between the two germline ends. CDR1 and CDR2 from the germline V gene are SGHNT and YYREEE (reference sequence).

In this sample, this clonotype turned up a few times. The chain has TRBV24-1 and TRBJ2-2; D ambiguous. This CDR3 has 12 amino acids. Deletions cut 2 bases from V and 7 bases from J, with 4 bases between. CDR1 is KGHDR and CDR2 is SFDVKD in the germline V gene. CDR3 sequence: CATSDYGGELFF. In DNA form, the CDR3 reads TGTGCCACCAGTGATTACGGCGGGGAGCTGTTTTTT.

This clonotype was detected ten times or more. The chain has TRBV12-3 or TRBV12-4 and TRBJ1-3; D possibly corresponds to TRBD1 (5 bases). This CDR3 has 11 residues. Deletions cut 3 bases from V and 9 bases from J, with 6 bases between. CDR3 in amino acids: CASSFGGTIYF. CDR3 sequence (DNA): TGTGCCAGCAGTTTCGGGGGCACCATATATTTT.

This clonotype appeared a single time. The CDR3 protein is CASSPDRGGFRETQYF. As DNA, the CDR3 is TGTGCCAGCAGTCCGGACCGGGGGGGGTTTAGAGAGACCCAGTACTTC. This sequence joins TRBV12-3 or TRBV12-4 and TRBJ2-5; 8 bases are shared with TRBD2. This CDR3 has 16 amino acids. The V gene end was trimmed by 5 bases and the J gene end by 4 bases; junction bases not matched to a gene: 12.

Worth noting for this clonotype: A much larger clone lies a single base off, so this may be a read error. This rearrangement joins TRBV3-1 to TRBJ1-5, with a possible D match to TRBD1 (6 bases). V lost 1 base to trimming and J lost 2 bases, with 24 bases between them. Germline lookup yields CDR1 LGHDT and CDR2 YNNKEL (reference sequence). There are 20 residues in the CDR3. The CDR3 protein is CASSQGGFRGSPRGNQPQHF. As DNA, the CDR3 is TGTGCCAGCAGCCAAGGCGGATTCAGGGGCTCCCCCCGGGGCAATCAGCCCCAGCATTTT. Variable domain in full (rest from reference TRBV3-1 and TRBJ1-5): DTAVSQTPKYLVTQMGNDKSIKCEQNLGHDTMYWYKQDSKKFLKIMFSYNNKELIINETVPNRFSPKSPDKAHLNLHINSLELGDSAVYFCASSQGGFRGSPRGNQPQHFGDGTRLSIL.